The sequence of this T cell receptor (beta chain) was determined in a study of T cell responses to AZD1222 COVID-19 vaccine (dated by TCRdb to about 2021). About the investigation overall: AZD1222 recipients given second doses at about 4 weeks or at about 12 weeks were pooled, since spike-specific TCR depth and breadth were not found to differ between the two schedules. A total of just over 230 trial participants underwent TCR sequencing, of whom 207 had received two doses of AZD1222 and about 25 had received two doses of the MenACWY control vaccine. Trial participants were enrolled by age into subgroups of 18-55, 56-69 and 70-plus years, and about 150, 27 and 61 TCR-sequenced participants, respectively, were included in these subgroups.

The time point label, read with the paper, signifies: baseline before first vaccination. Samples from vaccinated people were obtained from the UK trials COV001 and COV002, which included a single-blind randomized controlled phase 2/3 trial of AZD1222 (ChAdOx1 nCoV-19) in healthy adults. For TCRbeta chain sequencing, PBMC samples from trial participants were taken at day 0 and at day 28 after the second dose. As regards this clone: Its antigen is unknown. It has no much larger one-base neighbor in the sample; base qualities were not kept.

The CDR3 runs 14 residues from the cysteine to the phenylalanine. The kept DNA is CDR3 alone, 42 bases in frame from the first base. CDR1 and CDR2, per the germline V gene, are MRHNA and SNTAGT. V was cut back by 5 bases and J by 0 bases, leaving a gap of 10 bases between them. The paper as a whole reports these results and caveats: Because no day 14 peak-response samples were available, repertoires were characterized only after the peak T cell response. Reportedly, almost half of the unique spike-specific TCRs recognized epitopes lying outside the regions that are mutated in the B.1.351 and B.1.1.7 variants. Conclusions about previously exposed vaccinees are limited because only six or seven AZD1222 recipients were SARS-CoV-2 seropositive at baseline. After two AZD1222 doses, both the breadth and the depth of spike-specific TCRs were significantly higher than at day 0 and than in MenACWY recipients. The 56-69-year group was small, and its depth increase did not reach significance, likely because of low power. Most participants were white British and females outnumbered males, and the authors suggested that clonal diversity may have been underestimated. The whole spike protein was spanned by vaccine-associated CD4 TCRs, and dominant responses were seen in regions 160-218 and 743-854.

The CDR3 regions of human TCRbeta chains were subjected to immunosequencing. The source study handled its data this way. TCRs in the repertoires were matched against a reference library of SARS-CoV-2-specific TCRs that had been generated with the MIRA antigen-specificity platform. Breadth was defined as the fraction of unique TCRs that were SARS-CoV-2-associated. Depth was defined as the fraction of total T cells that were SARS-CoV-2-associated. Using the MIRA data, each spike-specific TCR was mapped to the spike region that the TCR reacts to and placed in a CD4 or CD8 class. Log10-transformed breadth and depth values were compared by one-way ANOVA with Sidak's multiple comparisons tests. The clones in this table, taken by TCRdb from immuneACCESS, are in-frame only. Not every clone is retained; where verified, under half of the shortfall comes from an unresolved V gene, and the cause of the rest is unknown. V and J calls and clone size follow that table, whereas D and trimming were derived from the DNA. The sample table contains 150,000 to 200,000 clones; only one count was recorded for approximately 90% of them. Jointly, the top ten make up around 5.8% of the sample.

Recombination linked TRBV6-4 to TRBJ1-2; no confident D gene assignment can be made. The clonotype originates from an adult in good health. The specimen was peripheral blood, collected on day 0 of AZD1222 vaccination. The CDR3 protein sequence reads: CASSQFPSNYGYTF. The nucleotide sequence reads TGTGCCAGCAGTCAGTTCCCCTCTAACTATGGCTACACCTTC.